Below, 5 T cell receptor beta chains from the same sample are listed, as sequenced in a study of PD-L1 blockade in urothelial cancer. Sample time point: pretreatment peripheral blood. The data were produced by immunoSEQ multiplex PCR, yet TCRdb's version contains in-frame clones alone and is incomplete. There are about 35,000 clones in the sample; roughly four fifths occur only once, and 6.8% lies in the top ten. The material sequenced was PBMCs, taken around atezolizumab (anti-PD-L1) treatment. These receptors all come from a man aged 55 to 69 with urothelial cancer.

The chain combines TRBV5-6 with TRBJ2-5; 10 bases line up with TRBD2. Germline-derived CDR1 and CDR2 are SGHDT and YYEEEE. The V gene end was trimmed by 4 bases and the J gene end by 6 bases; junction bases not matched to a gene: 12. This CDR3 is 16 amino acids long. CDR3 region: CASSLGSRAGGQTQYF. DNA for the CDR3: TGTGCCAGCAGCCTTGGGTCTAGAGCGGGGGGGCAGACCCAGTACTTC.

V gene TRBV28 combines with J gene TRBJ2-7, with TRBD1 matching over 8 bases. The CDR3 length is 13 residues. V shed 6 bases, J shed 0 bases, and the junction held 1 base outside the gene matches. CDR1 and CDR2 (germline): MDHEN, SYDVKM. The CDR3 loop is CASRTGGSYEQYF. The CDR3 nucleotides are TGTGCCAGCAGAACAGGGGGCTCCTACGAGCAGTACTTC.

The chain couples TRBV28 to TRBJ2-1; TRBD2 matches 7 bases. The V segment lost 8 bases and the J segment 8 bases; nucleotides outside the gene matches: 9. The CDR3 runs 13 residues. CDR1 and CDR2 from the germline V gene are MDHEN and SYDVKM. The CDR3 DNA reads as TGTGCCAGCGAAACCGGACTAGTCGATGAGCAGTTCTTC. Translated: CASETGLVDEQFF.

CDR3: CASSWSRGSEAFF. CDR3 nucleotides: TGTGCCAGCAGTTGGTCCAGGGGGTCTGAAGCTTTCTTT. The chain joins TRBV6-5 to TRBJ1-1; 7 bases are shared with TRBD1. V dropped 4 bases and J dropped 6; count of bases not matched to a gene: 5. CDR3 length: 13 amino acids. Germline CDR1 is MNHEY and CDR2 is SVGAGI.

The rearrangement links TRBV29-1 to TRBJ2-2; TRBD2 agrees at 8 bases. Germline assignment: CDR1 SQVTM and CDR2 ANQGSEA. The CDR3 loop spans 19 amino acids. The V gene end was trimmed by 7 bases and the J gene end by 3 bases; junction bases not matched to a gene: 22. CDR3 loop: CSATQMRRASGLHTGELFF. For the CDR3, the DNA is TGCAGCGCCACCCAGATGCGGCGGGCTAGCGGGCTCCACACCGGGGAGCTGTTTTTT.